Shown below are 23 T cell receptor beta chains from a single sample sequenced in a study of cytomegalovirus exposure and HLA in healthy donors (TCRdb year 2017). The library came from the immunoSEQ multiplex PCR assay. Drawn from immuneACCESS, this table holds only the in-frame rearrangements with V and J called that TCRdb kept. Clones are partly lost; checked studies trace under half to an unresolved V gene and leave the rest unexplained. The sample table shows some 74,000 clones, and 80% to 95% are seen once. The ten most abundant clones make up 3.6% of the sample. The sample consisted of PBMCs. The receptors were sampled from a woman aged 25 to 39 in good health and CMV-seronegative.

This clone was seen just once. This chain joins TRBV28 and TRBJ1-2; D perhaps matches TRBD1 (5 bases). From germline, CDR1 is MDHEN and CDR2 SYDVKM. This CDR3 region has 14 residues. V lost 2 bases to trimming and J lost 1 base, with 8 bases between them. CDR3 nucleotides: TGTGCCAGCAGTTTAGGGGGGTTTAACTATGGCTACACCTTC. Translation gives CASSLGGFNYGYTF.

The chain recombines TRBV5-1 with TRBJ2-2; 14 bases map to TRBD2. The CDR3 is made up of 18 amino acids. Trimming took 7 bases from V and 4 from J; bases not matched to a gene: 12. Per germline, CDR1 SGHRS and CDR2 YFSETQ. This CDR3 is CASWGLAGEASGTGELFF. The CDR3 nucleotides read TGCGCCAGCTGGGGACTAGCGGGAGAGGCTTCGGGCACCGGGGAGCTGTTTTTT.

J is TRBJ2-1 and V is TRBV5-6; D unclear. V was trimmed by 2 bases and J by 0 bases, leaving 12 bases between them. The CDR3 runs 16 residues. Germline CDR1 is SGHDT and CDR2 is YYEEEE. The CDR3 loop reads CASSFKRLGSYNEQFF. CDR3 bases: TGTGCCAGCAGCTTTAAGAGGTTGGGCTCCTACAATGAGCAGTTCTTC. The full variable domain, its missing parts supplied by reference TRBV5-6 and TRBJ2-1, is DAGVTQSPTHLIKTRGQQVTLRCSPKSGHDTVSWYQQALGQGPQFIFQYYEEEERQRGNFPDRFSGHQFPNYSSELNVNALLLGDSALYLCASSFKRLGSYNEQFFGPGTRLTVL.

The chain recombines TRBV2 with TRBJ2-6; tentatively, D is TRBD1 (5 bases). V lost 8 bases and J 1 base, leaving 9 bases between the germline ends. CDR1 and CDR2 from the germline V gene are SNHLY and FYNNEI. The CDR3 runs to 14 residues. CDR3 amino acids: CASQQDSGANVLTF. CDR3 in DNA: TGTGCCAGCCAACAGGATTCTGGGGCCAACGTCCTGACTTTC.

This rearrangement joins TRBV6-1 to TRBJ1-1; D is unclear. The CDR3 runs to 13 residues. V was clipped by 6 bases and J by 0 bases, with 8 bases between them. The germline CDR1 and CDR2 sequences are MNHNS and SASEGT. CDR3 sequence reads: CASREEMNTEAFF. CDR3 sequence (DNA): TGTGCCAGCAGGGAGGAGATGAACACTGAAGCTTTCTTT.

V is TRBV5-1 and J is TRBJ1-2, with TRBD1 identical over 7 bases. The V gene end was trimmed by 3 bases and the J gene end by 4 bases; junction bases not matched to a gene: 12. The CDR3 is made up of 16 amino acids. Germline CDR1 is SGHRS and CDR2 is YFSETQ. The CDR3 nucleotides read TGCGCCAGCAGCTCCGGACTAACGACAGGGAGCTATGGCTACACCTTC. Translated: CASSSGLTTGSYGYTF.

V usage is TRBV7-3 and J usage is TRBJ1-1; D is undetermined. This CDR3 is 13 amino acids long. Per the germline V gene, CDR1 is SGHTA and CDR2 is FQGTGA. With 5 bases removed from V and 0 bases from J, the gap between germline ends came to 7 bases. CDR3 protein: CASSPSMNTEAFF. For the CDR3, the DNA is TGTGCCAGCAGCCCGAGCATGAACACTGAAGCTTTCTTT.

The chain joins TRBV15 to TRBJ2-1; tentatively, D is TRBD1 (6 bases). The CDR3 has 15 amino acids. Per germline, CDR1 LNHNV and CDR2 YYDKDF (reference sequence). The V end lost 0 bases, the J end lost 8 bases, and 14 bases lay between the germline ends. This CDR3 is CATSRDLSGAHEQFF. CDR3 sequence (DNA): TGTGCCACCAGCAGAGATTTATCAGGGGCGCATGAGCAGTTCTTC.

The chain is built from TRBV5-1 and TRBJ1-1, with 9 bases aligning to TRBD1. This CDR3 has 16 amino acids. The germline gives CDR1 SGHRS, CDR2 YFSETQ. The junction had 8 bases not matched to a gene; V was cut back by 4 bases and J by 1 base. CDR3 coding DNA: TGCGCCAGCAGCCCACAGACAGGGGGGTCGAACACTGAAGCTTTCTTT. This encodes CASSPQTGGSNTEAFF.

The rearrangement links TRBV6-1 to TRBJ2-4, with 7 bases matching TRBD1. This CDR3 is built from 18 residues. V was pared by 3 bases and J by 0 bases, with 11 bases of the junction left unmatched. Germline V gene sequence: CDR1 MNHNS, CDR2 SASEGT. The CDR3 DNA reads as TGTGCCAGCAGTGATCAAACCGGGACAGCTCTAGCCAAAAACATTCAGTACTTC. Protein: CASSDQTGTALAKNIQYF.

The chain joins TRBV4-1 to TRBJ2-2; D call uncertain. Germline CDR1 and CDR2: MGHRA and YSYEKL. The length of the CDR3 is 15 residues. The V and J ends lost 5 bases and 5 bases respectively, with 15 bases between them. The CDR3 reads CASSSPSTGTGELFF. The CDR3 nucleotides read TGCGCCAGCAGCTCCCCCTCAACCGGGACCGGGGAGCTGTTTTTT.

CDR3 in amino acids: CSVEDPMRGSVNEQFF. Here the CDR3 DNA reads TGCAGCGTTGAAGATCCGATGAGGGGGTCGGTCAATGAGCAGTTCTTC. This chain uses TRBV29-1 with TRBJ2-1; weak D call: TRBD1 (6 bases). The CDR3 is 16 amino acids. V was clipped by 0 bases and J by 6 bases, with 18 bases between them. From germline, CDR1 is SQVTM and CDR2 ANQGSEA.

This rearrangement joins TRBV9 to TRBJ1-6, with unresolved D. Trimming pared 4 bases from V and 8 bases from J, leaving 10 bases between. The CDR3 has 13 amino acids. The germline V gene has CDR1 SGDLS and CDR2 YYNGEE. DNA for the CDR3: TGTGCCAGCAGCCCCAGATCTGATTCACCCCTCCACTTT. Its protein product is CASSPRSDSPLHF.

The chain links TRBV19 to TRBJ1-3, with TRBD1 as a possible D gene (5 bases). Trimming took 7 bases from V and 0 from J, leaving 13 bases between them. The CDR3 contains 15 residues. Germline assignment: CDR1 LNHDA and CDR2 SQIVND (reference sequence). The CDR3 region has the DNA TGTGCCAGTACGGGGGTCTCGAGCTCTGGAAACACCATATATTTT. This encodes CASTGVSSSGNTIYF.

J is TRBJ1-3 and V is TRBV29-1; possible D gene TRBD1, 5 bases. V was trimmed by 3 bases and J by 2 bases, leaving 17 bases between them. Looked up from germline, CDR1 is SQVTM and CDR2 is ANQGSEA. CDR3 size: 16 residues. The CDR3 reads CSVEGGWAGPGNTIYF. The CDR3 DNA follows: TGCAGCGTTGAGGGGGGTTGGGCAGGGCCTGGAAACACCATATATTTT. The full variable domain, completed using reference TRBV29-1 and TRBJ1-3, is SAVISQKPSRDICQRGTSLTIQCQVDSQVTMMFWYRQQPGQSLTLIATANQGSEATYESGFVIDKFPISRPNLTFSTLTVSNMSPEDSSIYLCSVEGGWAGPGNTIYFGEGSWLTVV.

V gene TRBV2 combines with J gene TRBJ1-5; 7 bases fit TRBD1. Germline values: CDR1 SNHLY, CDR2 FYNNEI. V trimming: 4 bases; J trimming: 0 bases; junction bases outside the gene matches: 6. The CDR3 covers 16 residues. CDR3 in amino acids: CASSVEGALSNQPQHF. The CDR3 DNA reads as TGTGCCAGCAGTGTAGAGGGGGCCCTTAGCAATCAGCCCCAGCATTTT.

Regarding this clone: The junction departs from germline at one end; a sequencing error may be responsible. The V call is TRBV27, the J call TRBJ2-7; 10 bases are a match to TRBD2. There are 11 residues in the CDR3. Germline V gene data show CDR1 as MNHEY and CDR2 as SMNVEV (reference sequence). CDR3 residues: CASRSGGALVF. The CDR3 DNA reads TGTGCCAGCCGGAGCGGGGGGGCCTTAGTCTTC.

This chain links TRBV27 with TRBJ2-5; 7 bases are shared with TRBD2. CDR1 is MNHEY, CDR2 SMNVEV, per germline (reference sequence). This CDR3 spans 16 amino acids. V was clipped by 6 bases and J by 2 bases; unmatched bases: 12. CDR3 region: CASRSNRAGKQETQYF. The DNA for the CDR3 is TGTGCCAGCAGAAGCAACCGAGCGGGGAAACAAGAGACCCAGTACTTC.

The rearrangement uses TRBV18 and TRBJ1-2; D unresolved. The CDR3 consists of 15 residues. Trimming took off 8 bases at V and 3 bases at J, with 19 bases between the two ends. CDR1 and CDR2 from the germline V gene are KGHSH and LQKENI. In nucleotides, the CDR3 is TGTGCCAGCCGCCCCCCCTTGACCGACTACTATGGCTACACCTTC. Amino acid sequence: CASRPPLTDYYGYTF.

This chain links TRBV28 with TRBJ1-2, with 8 bases identical to TRBD1. V shed 2 bases and J 4 bases; nucleotides not matched to a gene: 6. The CDR3 has 15 amino acids. Germline CDR1 is MDHEN and CDR2 is SYDVKM. CDR3: CASSLGQGAIYGYTF. The CDR3 DNA reads TGTGCCAGCAGTTTAGGGCAGGGGGCGATCTATGGCTACACCTTC.

This clone was observed a handful of times. The chain couples TRBV6-1 to TRBJ1-1; D perhaps matches TRBD1 (5 bases). The CDR3 spans 15 residues. Trimming pared 1 base from V and 5 bases from J, leaving 14 bases between. Germline V gives CDR1 MNHNS, CDR2 SASEGT. DNA for the CDR3: TGTGCCAGCAGTGAAGACCTCGGGGGTGGTACTGAAGCTTTCTTT. Its protein is CASSEDLGGGTEAFF.

The chain couples TRBV2 to TRBJ2-7; D not resolved. The V gene's germline CDR1 is SNHLY and CDR2 FYNNEI. Trimming removed 7 bases from V and 0 bases from J, with 16 bases in between. The CDR3 totals 15 residues. CDR3 amino acids: CASTFGDLSSYEQYF. Written as DNA, the CDR3 is TGTGCCAGCACGTTCGGAGATTTGAGCTCCTACGAGCAGTACTTC. Based on the CDR3 plus reference TRBV2 and TRBJ2-7, the full variable domain is EPEVTQTPSHQVTQMGQEVILRCVPISNHLYFYWYRQILGQKVEFLVSFYNNEISEKSEIFDDQFSVERPDGSNFTLKIRSTKLEDSAMYFCASTFGDLSSYEQYFGPGTRLTVT.

The CDR3 protein is CASGLVRDRGPGELFF. The DNA for the CDR3 is TGTGCTAGTGGTTTGGTACGGGACAGGGGCCCCGGGGAGCTGTTTTTT. The chain is built from TRBV12-5 and TRBJ2-2; 10 nucleotides line up with TRBD1. Germline CDR1 LGHNT, CDR2 FRNRAP. This CDR3 spans 16 amino acids. J lost 6 bases, V lost 0 bases, and 4 bases had no gene match.